The subject of this entry is one T cell receptor beta chain. This sample is drawn from a study of cytomegalovirus exposure and HLA in healthy donors. 13 Jbeta primers and 60 Vbeta primers were used for the PCR. Clones were read by immunoSEQ multiplex PCR, and TCRdb kept only the in-frame ones, dropping some. The repertoire holds hundreds of thousands of clones, with 60% to 85% as singletons. CDR3 length equals 15 residues. The V end lost 0 bases, the J end lost 2 bases, and 10 bases lay between the germline ends. Germline lookup yields CDR1 MGHRA and CDR2 YSYEKL. Sequenced sample: PBMCs. The chain links TRBV4-1 to TRBJ2-5; TRBD1 might be the D (5 bases). This sequence originates from a man aged 35 to 55 in good health and CMV-seronegative. The CDR3 sequence: CASSQDPAGQETQYF. CDR3 coding DNA: TGCGCCAGCAGCCAAGACCCAGCAGGGCAAGAGACCCAGTACTTC.